The 18 T cell receptor beta chains below were found in one sample sequenced in a study of cytomegalovirus exposure and HLA in healthy donors. 13 Jbeta primers and 60 Vbeta primers were used for the PCR. The data were produced by immunoSEQ multiplex PCR, yet TCRdb's version contains in-frame clones alone and is incomplete. The data hold approximately 200,000 clones, with roughly 80% observed a single time. Sequenced material: PBMCs. The receptors shown here come from a man in his forties in good health and CMV-seronegative.

This chain's CDR3 is CASSRDFSSGNTIYF. CDR3 bases: TGTGCCAGTAGCCGGGACTTTAGCTCTGGAAACACCATATATTTT. The chain recombines TRBV19 with TRBJ1-3, with a weak D call TRBD1 (5 bases). V shed 6 bases and J shed 0 bases, with 12 bases lying between them. The germline gives CDR1 LNHDA, CDR2 SQIVND (reference sequence). The CDR3 length is 15 residues.

This chain connects TRBV18 to TRBJ1-6; a weak D match, TRBD1 (6 bases). The CDR3 has 15 residues. CDR1 and CDR2 (germline): KGHSH, LQKENI. Trimming left V 3 bases short and J 7 bases short, with 13 bases between. The CDR3: CASSPGQLTNSPLHF. In DNA form, the CDR3 reads TGTGCCAGCTCACCTGGACAGCTTACCAATTCACCCCTCCACTTT.

The V call is TRBV7-2, the J call TRBJ2-1; the D is unclear. The CDR3 loop spans 12 amino acids. Between the trimmed V and J ends, which lost 1 base and 6 bases, there was a span of 4 bases. Germline values: CDR1 SGHTA, CDR2 FQGNSA. CDR3 bases: TGTGCCAGCAGCTTAGACAGCAATGAGCAGTTCTTC. Residues: CASSLDSNEQFF.

The chain is built from TRBV11-3 and TRBJ2-2; 8 nucleotides line up with TRBD1. This CDR3 has 14 residues. Trimming at V came to 7 bases and at J to 3 bases, leaving 4 bases not matched to a gene. Germline CDR1 SGHNT, CDR2 YENEEA. CDR3: CASTQDRDTGELFF. The CDR3 DNA sequence: TGTGCCAGCACCCAGGACAGGGACACCGGGGAGCTGTTTTTT.

The chain carries TRBV6-5 and TRBJ2-3; 8 bases are shared with TRBD2. The junction had 8 bases not matched to a gene; V was cut back by 6 bases and J by 6 bases. Germline lookup yields CDR1 MNHEY and CDR2 SVGAGI. This CDR3 is 14 amino acids long. Here the CDR3 DNA reads TGTGCCAGCAGGCCGGGGGGGGTACGGGATACGCAGTATTTT. The encoded protein is CASRPGGVRDTQYF.

This chain joins TRBV15 and TRBJ2-1, with a possible D match to TRBD1 (6 bases). This CDR3 comprises 16 residues. Trimming removed 2 bases at V and 0 bases at J, with 11 bases between. Germline V gene sequence: CDR1 LNHNV, CDR2 YYDKDF (reference sequence). Here the CDR3 reads CATSRPHRDSYNEQFF. CDR3 coding DNA: TGTGCCACCAGCAGACCCCACAGGGACTCCTACAATGAGCAGTTCTTC. Together with reference TRBV15 and TRBJ2-1, the CDR3 gives the full variable domain: DAMVIQNPRYQVTQFGKPVTLSCSQTLNHNVMYWYQQKSSQAPKLLFHYYDKDFNNEADTPDNFQSRRPNTSFCFLDIRSPGLGDTAMYLCATSRPHRDSYNEQFFGPGTRLTVL.

The rearrangement links TRBV19 to TRBJ2-2, with unresolved D. CDR1 and CDR2 (germline): LNHDA, SQIVND (reference sequence). The CDR3 is 16 residues long. V lost 4 bases to trimming and J lost 4 bases, with 16 bases between them. Written as DNA, the CDR3 is TGTGCCAGTAGTAGATACCCCGAAGTACTCACCGGGGAGCTGTTTTTT. It codes for CASSRYPEVLTGELFF.

The chain links TRBV18 to TRBJ2-7, with 7 bases that match TRBD1. This CDR3 is built from 15 residues. After removal of 3 bases from V and 3 bases from J, the junction contained 8 bases not matched to a gene. Germline CDR1 KGHSH, CDR2 LQKENI. CDR3 sequence: CASSPRTGTIYEQYF. In nucleotides, the CDR3 is TGTGCCAGCTCACCCCGGACAGGCACAATCTACGAGCAGTACTTC.

V usage is TRBV7-7 and J usage is TRBJ2-2, with TRBD2 matching over 10 bases. The CDR3 length is 16 residues. CDR1 and CDR2 (germline): SSHAT, FNYEAQ (reference sequence). V trimming: 7 bases; J trimming: 2 bases; junction bases outside the gene matches: 7. CDR3 DNA sequence: TGTGCCAGCACCGAAGCGGGGGGGCTCAACACCGGGGAGCTGTTTTTT. Amino acids: CASTEAGGLNTGELFF.

This clone was counted once. The rearrangement links TRBV6-6 to TRBJ2-3; 7 bases agree with TRBD1. The CDR3 has 15 amino acids. Germline CDR1 MNHNY, CDR2 SVGAGI (reference sequence). J was trimmed by 0 bases and V by 6 bases; bases with no gene match: 6. The CDR3 is CASRATGPSTDTQYF. CDR3 nucleotide sequence: TGTGCCAGCAGAGCGACAGGGCCTAGCACAGATACGCAGTATTTT.

In this sample, this clone turned up a few times. The chain joins TRBV27 to TRBJ1-3; D not resolved. This CDR3 spans 14 amino acids. The V end lost 5 bases, the J end lost 0 bases, and 8 bases lay between the germline ends. Germline CDR1 is MNHEY and CDR2 is SMNVEV (reference sequence). The CDR3 is CASSPTYSGNTIYF. The CDR3 bases are TGTGCCAGCAGTCCCACATACTCTGGAAACACCATATATTTT.

This clone was observed once. The chain has TRBV6-1 and TRBJ2-7; TRBD2 aligns across 8 bases. CDR1 MNHNS and CDR2 SASEGT come from the germline V gene. This CDR3 contains 15 residues. V lost 10 bases and J lost 0; bases outside the gene matches: 11. CDR3 region: CANRLAPPISYEQYF. The CDR3 nucleotides read TGTGCCAACCGACTAGCGCCTCCGATCTCCTACGAGCAGTACTTC.

This sequence joins TRBV18 and TRBJ1-4; possibly TRBD1 for D (5 bases). The CDR3 covers 14 residues. Germline V gives CDR1 KGHSH, CDR2 LQKENI. The V end lost 6 bases, the J end lost 3 bases, and 11 bases lay between the germline ends. CDR3 sequence (DNA): TGTGCCAGCTCCGGGGGGGGAGCTAATGAAAAACTGTTTTTT. This encodes CASSGGGANEKLFF.

The V and J genes are TRBV2 and TRBJ2-7; 7 bases are shared with TRBD1. The CDR3 totals 12 residues. Unmatched junction bases numbered 3, after V lost 6 bases and J lost 4 bases. Germline CDR1 reads SNHLY; CDR2 reads FYNNEI. CDR3 nucleotide sequence: TGTGCCAGCAGAGGGGGCAGGTACGAGCAGTACTTC. Protein sequence: CASRGGRYEQYF.

This rearrangement joins TRBV5-1 to TRBJ2-1; D is perhaps TRBD2 (6 bases). CDR1 and CDR2 from the germline V gene are SGHRS and YFSETQ. The CDR3 runs to 16 residues. The V end lost 1 base, the J end lost 4 bases, and 15 bases lay between the germline ends. The CDR3 sequence: CASSLWSGEIYNEQFF. The CDR3 nucleotides read TGCGCCAGCAGCTTGTGGTCGGGAGAGATTTACAATGAGCAGTTCTTC.

The chain has TRBV28 and TRBJ1-5, with no clear D. Germline CDR1 reads MDHEN; CDR2 reads SYDVKM. V was shortened by 7 bases and J by 0 bases, with 13 bases between the two germline ends. The CDR3 has 15 residues. The DNA for the CDR3 is TGTGCCAGCATCTCAGAGACTTATAGCAATCAGCCCCAGCATTTT. This sequence encodes CASISETYSNQPQHF.

The rearrangement joins TRBV4-2 to TRBJ2-2, with D tentatively TRBD1 (6 bases). Germline V gene lookup returns CDR1 LGHNA and CDR2 YNFKEQ. Trimming pared 1 base from V and 3 bases from J, leaving 15 bases between. This CDR3 comprises 17 residues. The CDR3 nucleotides are TGTGCCAGCAGCCAAGCTCCCGGCAGGGGAGACACCGGGGAGCTGTTTTTT. Encoded protein: CASSQAPGRGDTGELFF.

This clone was picked up a small number of times. The rearrangement uses TRBV29-1 and TRBJ2-1, with TRBD2 matching over 7 bases. This CDR3 has 15 residues. Germline loops: CDR1 SQVTM, CDR2 ANQGSEA. The trim removed 7 bases at V and 8 bases at J, leaving 17 bases unmatched. The CDR3 spells CSGWGGAGIGDEQFF. The CDR3 nucleotides read TGCAGCGGCTGGGGAGGAGCGGGGATAGGAGATGAGCAGTTCTTC.